This record covers a single T cell receptor beta chain. The target antigen is unknown. These data come from a study of healthy donors' naive CD4 and CD8 T cells. V lost 0 bases, J lost 7 bases, and 8 bases lay in between. Germline V gene sequence: CDR1 SGHRS, CDR2 YFSETQ. The CDR3 contains 12 residues. Study-level findings and limits: Around 13% of CD4/CD8 propensity variance appeared explained by V, J and CDR3 charge.

Each TCR library used around 500 ng of total RNA and a linear amplification protocol. TCRdb reprocessed the reads via MiXCR and lists one record per CDR3 protein. Here the sample spans roughly 200,000 distinct CDR3 sequences, around 74% being singletons. This TCR came from a pool of human donors in good health; the sample pools cells from several healthy donors. The chain recombines TRBV5-1 with TRBJ2-7; possibly TRBD2 for D (6 bases). Sequences were obtained from naive CD4+ and CD8+ T cells sorted from blood, pooled from several donors. The DNA for the CDR3 is TGCGCCAGCAGCTTGGTTGGGACTGAGCAGTACTTC. As protein: CASSLVGTEQYF. The full variable domain, rest sourced from reference TRBV5-1 and TRBJ2-7, is KAGVTQTPRYLIKTRGQQVTLSCSPISGHRSVSWYQQTPGQGLQFLFEYFSETQRNKGNFPGRFSGRQFSNSRSEMNVSTLELGDSALYLCASSLVGTEQYFGPGTRLTVT.